This is a list of T cell receptor beta chains from one sample in a study of blood T cell repertoires in COVID-19. Generated by immunoSEQ multiplex PCR, the TCRdb table keeps only in-frame clones and is missing some. The table shows about 58,000 clones, with around four fifths occurring only once. The specimen was peripheral blood. Receptors originate from a man between 60 and 70 years old with COVID-19, enrolled during active disease. The CDR3 runs from the conserved cysteine through the conserved F or W.

j_call: TRBJ2-5
v_call: TRBV19
cdr3_length: 14
cdr3_aa: CASKTSDASETQYF

j_call: TRBJ1-6
v_call: TRBV6-5
cdr3_length: 15
cdr3_aa: CASRFRDLGNSPLHF

j_call: TRBJ2-7
v_call: TRBV19
cdr3_length: 14
cdr3_aa: CASSIRGGGYEQYF

j_call: TRBJ2-1
v_call: TRBV15
cdr3_length: 17
cdr3_aa: CATSRTVAGSSYNEQFF

j_call: TRBJ2-7
v_call: TRBV11-2
cdr3_length: 13
cdr3_aa: CASSLPRAVEQYF

j_call: TRBJ1-1
v_call: TRBV5-6
cdr3_length: 12
cdr3_aa: CASSVSRAEAFF

j_call: TRBJ1-1
v_call: TRBV27
cdr3_length: 16
cdr3_aa: CASIKSTLRQGTEAFF

j_call: TRBJ1-6
v_call: TRBV1
cdr3_length: 16
cdr3_aa: CTSSRLGAAIYSPLHF

j_call: TRBJ1-2
v_call: TRBV9
cdr3_length: 13
cdr3_aa: CASSQTGFNGYTF

j_call: TRBJ2-7
v_call: TRBV7-3
cdr3_length: 15
cdr3_aa: CASSLNPGDSYEQYF

j_call: TRBJ2-7
v_call: TRBV4-3
cdr3_length: 17
cdr3_aa: CASSREYPGQASYEQYF

j_call: TRBJ2-1
v_call: TRBV14
cdr3_length: 13
cdr3_aa: CASSQVRGNEQFF

j_call: TRBJ2-2
v_call: TRBV27
cdr3_length: 16
cdr3_aa: CASSLGASGTSGELFF

j_call: TRBJ2-5
v_call: TRBV1
cdr3_length: 14
cdr3_aa: CTSSAGRVLETQYF

j_call: TRBJ2-5
v_call: TRBV7-7
cdr3_length: 15
cdr3_aa: CASSPGLAGGETQYF

j_call: TRBJ1-1
v_call: TRBV5-4
cdr3_length: 13
cdr3_aa: CASSFGRNTEAFF